A few counts support the clone carrying this T cell receptor (beta chain). Its antigen remains unidentified. The data derive from a study of response to subunit inactivated influenza vaccine. Findings and caveats of the study: T cells newly recruited by each seasonal influenza vaccination are few, the authors suggested.

TCRdb re-analysed the RT-PCR reads in MiXCR, keeping a single row per CDR3 protein. Of hundreds of thousands of distinct CDR3 sequences listed, 15% to 17% are singletons. Germline V gene data show CDR1 as SGHDT and CDR2 as YYEEEE. This CDR3 contains 14 residues. V gave up 4 bases and J gave up 1 base, with 12 bases separating them. The source is a man aged 45-65 years who received an inactivated influenza vaccine. The rearrangement joins TRBV5-6 to TRBJ2-7, with a weak D call TRBD1 (6 bases). Sequences were derived from PBMCs from blood, sampled approximately 13 days after vaccination. CDR3 loop: CASSRQAISYEQYF. The CDR3 nucleotides are TGTGCCAGCAGCCGACAGGCTATTTCCTACGAGCAGTACTTC.